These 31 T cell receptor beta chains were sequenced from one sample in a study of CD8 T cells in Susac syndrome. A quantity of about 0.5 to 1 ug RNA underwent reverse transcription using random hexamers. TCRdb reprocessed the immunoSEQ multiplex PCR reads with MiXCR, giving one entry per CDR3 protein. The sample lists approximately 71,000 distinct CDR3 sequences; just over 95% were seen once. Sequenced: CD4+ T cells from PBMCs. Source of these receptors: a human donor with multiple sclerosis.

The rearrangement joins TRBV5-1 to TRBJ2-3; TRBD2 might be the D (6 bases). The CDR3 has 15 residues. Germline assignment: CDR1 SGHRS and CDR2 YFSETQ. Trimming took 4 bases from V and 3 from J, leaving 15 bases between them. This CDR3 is CASSPRPGRTDTQYF. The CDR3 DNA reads TGCGCCAGCAGCCCCAGACCAGGGAGGACAGATACGCAGTATTTT.

The CDR3 sequence: CAWSGPTAGGQGEQFF. Here the CDR3 DNA reads TGTGCCTGGAGTGGCCCTACAGCGGGGGGGCAGGGTGAGCAGTTCTTC. The rearrangement uses TRBV30 and TRBJ2-1, with 10 bases that match TRBD2. Trimming cost V 1 base and J 9 bases; bases outside gene matches: 12. Per germline, CDR1 GTSNPN and CDR2 SVGIG (reference sequence). This CDR3 spans 16 amino acids.

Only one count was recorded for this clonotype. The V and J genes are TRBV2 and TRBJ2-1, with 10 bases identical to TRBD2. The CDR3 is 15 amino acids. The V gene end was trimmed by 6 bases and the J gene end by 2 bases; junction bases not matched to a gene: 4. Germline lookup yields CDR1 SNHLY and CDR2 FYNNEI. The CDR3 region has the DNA TGTGCCAGCAGCGACGGACTAGCGGCCTACAATGAGCAGTTCTTC. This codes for CASSDGLAAYNEQFF.

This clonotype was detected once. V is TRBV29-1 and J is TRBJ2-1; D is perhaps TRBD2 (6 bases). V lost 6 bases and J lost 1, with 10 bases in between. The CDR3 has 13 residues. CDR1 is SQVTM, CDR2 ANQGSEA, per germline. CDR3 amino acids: CSVGLASYNEQFF. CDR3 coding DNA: TGCAGCGTGGGACTCGCATCCTACAATGAGCAGTTCTTC.

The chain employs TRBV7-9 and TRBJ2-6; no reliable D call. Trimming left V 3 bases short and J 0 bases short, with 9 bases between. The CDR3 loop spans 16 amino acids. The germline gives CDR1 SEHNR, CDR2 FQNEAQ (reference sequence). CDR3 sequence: CASSLSGFSGANVLTF. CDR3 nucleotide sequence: TGTGCCAGCAGCTTGTCAGGCTTCTCTGGGGCCAACGTCCTGACTTTC.

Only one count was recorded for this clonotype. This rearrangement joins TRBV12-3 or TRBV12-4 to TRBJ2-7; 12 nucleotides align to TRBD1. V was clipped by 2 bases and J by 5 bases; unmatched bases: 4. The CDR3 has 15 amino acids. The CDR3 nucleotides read TGTGCCAGCAGTTTAAGATGGGACAGGGGGCACGAGCAGTACTTC. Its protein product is CASSLRWDRGHEQYF.

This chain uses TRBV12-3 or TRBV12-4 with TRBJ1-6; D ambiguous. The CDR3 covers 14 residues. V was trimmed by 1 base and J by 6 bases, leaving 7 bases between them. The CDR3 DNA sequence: TGTGCCAGCAGTTTAGAGGGAGGTAATTCACCCCTCCACTTT. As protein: CASSLEGGNSPLHF.

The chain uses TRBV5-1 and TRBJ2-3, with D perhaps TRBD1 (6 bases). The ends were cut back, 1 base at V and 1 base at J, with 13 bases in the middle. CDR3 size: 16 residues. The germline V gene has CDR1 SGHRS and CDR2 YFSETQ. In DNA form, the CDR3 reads TGCGCCAGCAGCTTGACAGGGCCTACCCGCACAGATACGCAGTATTTT. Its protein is CASSLTGPTRTDTQYF.

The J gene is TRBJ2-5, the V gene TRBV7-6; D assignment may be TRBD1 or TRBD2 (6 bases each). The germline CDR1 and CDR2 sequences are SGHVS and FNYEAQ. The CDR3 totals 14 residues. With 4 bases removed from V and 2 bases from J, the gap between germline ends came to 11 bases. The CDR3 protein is CASSSGARQETQYF. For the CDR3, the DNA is TGTGCCAGCAGCTCGGGGGCACGGCAAGAGACCCAGTACTTC.

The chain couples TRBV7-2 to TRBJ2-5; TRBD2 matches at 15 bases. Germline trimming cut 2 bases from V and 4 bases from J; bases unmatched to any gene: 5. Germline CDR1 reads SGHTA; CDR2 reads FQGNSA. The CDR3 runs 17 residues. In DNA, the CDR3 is TGTGCCAGCAGCTTATTAGGACTAGCGGGGGGGCGAGAGACCCAGTACTTC. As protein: CASSLLGLAGGRETQYF.

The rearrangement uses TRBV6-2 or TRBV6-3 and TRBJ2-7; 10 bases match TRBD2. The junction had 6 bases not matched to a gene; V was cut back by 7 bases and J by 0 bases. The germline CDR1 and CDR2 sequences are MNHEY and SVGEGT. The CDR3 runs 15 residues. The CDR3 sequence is CASISGLASSYEQYF. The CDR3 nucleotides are TGTGCCAGCATCTCGGGACTAGCGAGCTCCTACGAGCAGTACTTC.

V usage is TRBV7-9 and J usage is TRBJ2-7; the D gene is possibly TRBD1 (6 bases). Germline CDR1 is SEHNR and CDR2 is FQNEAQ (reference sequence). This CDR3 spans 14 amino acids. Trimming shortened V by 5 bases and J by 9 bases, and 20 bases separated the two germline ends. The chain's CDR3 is CASSRTASKGVQYF. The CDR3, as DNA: TGTGCCAGCAGCAGGACAGCCAGTAAGGGAGTGCAGTACTTC.

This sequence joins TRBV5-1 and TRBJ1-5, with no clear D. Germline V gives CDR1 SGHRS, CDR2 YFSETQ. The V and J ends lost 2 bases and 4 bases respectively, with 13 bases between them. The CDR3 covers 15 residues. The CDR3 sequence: CASSLWSGPNQPQHF. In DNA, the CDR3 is TGCGCCAGCAGCTTATGGTCGGGCCCGAATCAGCCCCAGCATTTT.

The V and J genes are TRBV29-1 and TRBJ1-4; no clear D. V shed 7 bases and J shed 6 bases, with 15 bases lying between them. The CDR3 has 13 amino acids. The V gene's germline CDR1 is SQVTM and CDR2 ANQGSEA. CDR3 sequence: CSARVHMDEKLFF. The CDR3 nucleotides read TGCAGCGCCCGAGTCCATATGGATGAAAAACTGTTTTTT.

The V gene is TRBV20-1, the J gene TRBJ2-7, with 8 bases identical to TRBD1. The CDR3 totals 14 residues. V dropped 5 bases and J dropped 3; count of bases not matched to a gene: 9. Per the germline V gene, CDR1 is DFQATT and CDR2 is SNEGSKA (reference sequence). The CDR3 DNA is TGCAGTGCTGGGAGACAGGGGTCCCTCTACGAGCAGTACTTC. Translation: CSAGRQGSLYEQYF.

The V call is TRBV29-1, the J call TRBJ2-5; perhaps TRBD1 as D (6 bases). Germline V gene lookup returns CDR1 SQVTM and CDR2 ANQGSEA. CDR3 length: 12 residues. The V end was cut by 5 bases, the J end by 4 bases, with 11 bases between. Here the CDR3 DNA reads TGCAGCGTTTCGGACAGAGGAGAGACCCAGTACTTC. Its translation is CSVSDRGETQYF.

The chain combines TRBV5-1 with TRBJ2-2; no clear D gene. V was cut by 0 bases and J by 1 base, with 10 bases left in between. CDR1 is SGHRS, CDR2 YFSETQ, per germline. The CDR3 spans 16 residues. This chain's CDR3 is CASSLASRMNTGELFF. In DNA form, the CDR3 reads TGCGCCAGCAGCTTGGCCTCGCGCATGAACACCGGGGAGCTGTTTTTT.

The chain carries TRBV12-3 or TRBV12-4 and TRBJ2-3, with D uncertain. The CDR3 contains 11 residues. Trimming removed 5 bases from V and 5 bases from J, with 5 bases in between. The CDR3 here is CASSPQDTQYF. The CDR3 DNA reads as TGTGCCAGCAGTCCCCAAGATACGCAGTATTTT.

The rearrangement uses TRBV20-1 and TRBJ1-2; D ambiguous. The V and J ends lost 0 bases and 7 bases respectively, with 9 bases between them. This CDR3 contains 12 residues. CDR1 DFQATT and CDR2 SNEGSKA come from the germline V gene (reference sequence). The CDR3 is CSARDAAFGYTF. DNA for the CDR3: TGCAGTGCTAGAGATGCCGCTTTTGGCTACACCTTC.

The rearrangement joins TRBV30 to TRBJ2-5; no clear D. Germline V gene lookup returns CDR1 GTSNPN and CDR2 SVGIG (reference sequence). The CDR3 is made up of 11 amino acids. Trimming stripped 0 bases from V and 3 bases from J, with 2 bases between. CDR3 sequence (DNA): TGTGCCTGGAGTGTCAAAGAGACCCAGTACTTC. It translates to CAWSVKETQYF.

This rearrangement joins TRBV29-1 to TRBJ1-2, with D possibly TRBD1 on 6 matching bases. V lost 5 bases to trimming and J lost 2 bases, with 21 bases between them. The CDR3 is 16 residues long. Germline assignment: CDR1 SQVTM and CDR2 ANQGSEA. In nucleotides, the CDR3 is TGCAGCGTTCAATACCAACTCCGGGACACAAACTATGGCTACACCTTC. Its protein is CSVQYQLRDTNYGYTF.

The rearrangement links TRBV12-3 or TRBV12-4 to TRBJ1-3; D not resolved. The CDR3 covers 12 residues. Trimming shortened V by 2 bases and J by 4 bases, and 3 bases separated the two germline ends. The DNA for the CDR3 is TGTGCCAGCAGTTTACCGGGAAACACCATATATTTT. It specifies CASSLPGNTIYF.

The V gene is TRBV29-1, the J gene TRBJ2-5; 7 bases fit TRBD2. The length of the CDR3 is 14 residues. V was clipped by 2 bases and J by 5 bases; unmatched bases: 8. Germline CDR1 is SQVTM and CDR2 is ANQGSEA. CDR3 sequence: CSVESLAGIETQYF. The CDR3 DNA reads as TGCAGCGTTGAAAGCTTAGCGGGCATCGAGACCCAGTACTTC.

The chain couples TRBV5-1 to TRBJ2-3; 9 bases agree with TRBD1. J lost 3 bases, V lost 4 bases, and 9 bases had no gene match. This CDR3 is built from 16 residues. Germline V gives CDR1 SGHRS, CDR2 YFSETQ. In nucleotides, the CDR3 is TGCGCCAGCAGCGCGTACCGGGACAGGGCGACAGATACGCAGTATTTT. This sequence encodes CASSAYRDRATDTQYF.

In DNA form, the CDR3 reads TGTGCCAGCAGCCCCAATCGCGCTGTCCGTGGGCAGTACTTC. It translates to CASSPNRAVRGQYF. V is TRBV7-8 and J is TRBJ2-7, with D unresolved. The CDR3 runs to 14 residues. The V end lost 5 bases, the J end lost 9 bases, and 20 bases lay between the germline ends. Germline-derived CDR1 and CDR2 are SGHVS and FQNEAQ.

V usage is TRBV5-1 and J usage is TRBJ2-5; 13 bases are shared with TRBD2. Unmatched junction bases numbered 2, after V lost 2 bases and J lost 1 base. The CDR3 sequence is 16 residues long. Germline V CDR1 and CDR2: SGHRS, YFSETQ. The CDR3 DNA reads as TGCGCCAGCAGCTTACTAGCGGGGGGGACCCAAGAGACCCAGTACTTC. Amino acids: CASSLLAGGTQETQYF.

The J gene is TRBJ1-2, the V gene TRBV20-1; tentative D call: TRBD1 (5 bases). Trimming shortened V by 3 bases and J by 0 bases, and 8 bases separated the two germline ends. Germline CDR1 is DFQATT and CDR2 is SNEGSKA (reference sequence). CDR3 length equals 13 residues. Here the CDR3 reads CSARRDPNYGYTF. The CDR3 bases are TGCAGTGCTAGGAGGGACCCTAACTATGGCTACACCTTC.

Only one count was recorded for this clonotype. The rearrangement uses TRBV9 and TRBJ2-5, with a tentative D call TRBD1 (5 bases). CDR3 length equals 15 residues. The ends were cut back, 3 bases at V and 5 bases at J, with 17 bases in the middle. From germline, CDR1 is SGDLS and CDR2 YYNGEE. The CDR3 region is CASSDDSGREETQYF. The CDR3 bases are TGTGCCAGCAGCGACGACAGTGGGCGAGAGGAGACCCAGTACTTC.

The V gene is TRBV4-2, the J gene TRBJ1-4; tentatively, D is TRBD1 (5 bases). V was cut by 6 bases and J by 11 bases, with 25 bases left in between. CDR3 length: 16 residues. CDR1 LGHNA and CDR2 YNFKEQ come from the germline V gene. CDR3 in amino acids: CASSPLPGRSHWKLFF. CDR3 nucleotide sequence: TGTGCCAGCAGTCCTTTACCGGGACGGAGCCACTGGAAACTGTTTTTT.

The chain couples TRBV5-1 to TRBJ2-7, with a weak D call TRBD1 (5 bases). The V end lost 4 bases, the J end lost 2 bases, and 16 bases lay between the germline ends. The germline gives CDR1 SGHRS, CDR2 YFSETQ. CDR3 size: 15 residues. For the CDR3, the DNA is TGCGCCAGCAGCCCCGACATCCAGGGCACCTACGAGCAGTACTTC. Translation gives CASSPDIQGTYEQYF.

CDR3 nucleotides: TGCAGTGCTAGGGCGGACAGGGAGTCTGGCTACACCTTC. Protein: CSARADRESGYTF. The rearrangement links TRBV20-1 to TRBJ1-2, with 8 bases aligning to TRBD1. The ends lost 3 bases at V and 7 bases at J; junction bases unmatched: 7. Germline lookup yields CDR1 DFQATT and CDR2 SNEGSKA (reference sequence). The length of the CDR3 is 13 residues.